The entry below gives a single TCR beta chain sequence along with its context. Its specificity is not known. Using immunoSEQ multiplex PCR, the repertoire was profiled, and TCRdb retains in-frame clones only, with some absent. The sample has tens of thousands of clones; 70% to 90% are singletons. The data stem from a study of STAT5B mutations in CD4+ large granular lymphocyte leukemia. For the study at large: Among healthy controls, a particular HLA allele went with more CDR3 'QG' motifs.

General study results and limits: 8/27 top patient clones versus 2/35 control clones were TRBV06-family. No patients shared main leukemic clonotypes, though approximately 26% appeared at low frequency elsewhere.

The CDR3 covers 16 residues. CDR1 and CDR2 (germline): MNHEY, SMNVEV (reference sequence). J was trimmed by 1 base and V by 5 bases; bases with no gene match: 8. The rearrangement uses TRBV27 and TRBJ2-1, with 7 bases matching TRBD2. The TCR was taken from a human donor in good health. The sequenced sample was CD4+ T cells from blood buffy coats. The CDR3 region is CASSPLAAGSYNEQFF. The CDR3 DNA reads TGTGCCAGCAGTCCCTTGGCAGCGGGATCCTACAATGAGCAGTTCTTC.